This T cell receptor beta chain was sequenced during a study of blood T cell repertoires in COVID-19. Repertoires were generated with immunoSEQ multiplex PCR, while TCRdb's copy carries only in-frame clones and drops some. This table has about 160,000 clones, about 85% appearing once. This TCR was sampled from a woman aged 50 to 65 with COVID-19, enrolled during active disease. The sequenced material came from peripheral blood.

CDR3 bases: TGTGCCAGCAGCCCTAGATTGGAGGATGGCTACACCTTC. Protein: CASSPRLEDGYTF. This sequence joins TRBV7-9 and TRBJ1-2; unclear D gene. Trimming cost V 5 bases and J 6 bases, with 13 bases left between them. The CDR3 is 13 amino acids. Germline values: CDR1 SEHNR, CDR2 FQNEAQ (reference sequence).